The clone carrying this TCR beta chain appeared a few times. Its antigen is still unknown. V was trimmed by 4 bases and J by 6 bases, leaving 14 bases between them. Per the germline V gene, CDR1 is SGHRS and CDR2 is YFSETQ. This CDR3 has 14 amino acids. The data are from a study of T cells in localized non-small cell lung cancer. Findings and caveats of the study: Longer survival (overall) was linked to higher T cell density in blood. Uninvolved adjacent lung, not tumor, had the highest T cell clonality.

TCRdb's table, derived via immunoSEQ multiplex PCR, lists solely in-frame clones and lacks some. This sample has about 3,500 clones, with under 25% found just once. This chain links TRBV5-1 with TRBJ2-1, with a tentative D call TRBD1 (6 bases). The sequencing here drew on lung tumor tissue, taken before any cancer treatment. This receptor was identified in a female donor of 60 years or more with stage II lung adenocarcinoma. The CDR3, as DNA: TGCGCCAGCAGCGGGGGCGCGGTTAGCAATGAGCAGTTCTTC. It codes for CASSGGAVSNEQFF.